At least ten counts were recorded for the clone carrying this T cell receptor beta chain. What it binds is unknown. The TCRbeta library was prepared with unique molecular identifiers. From the PCR reads, TCRdb called clonotypes with MiXCR, one entry per CDR3 protein. Seen here are over 120,000 distinct CDR3 sequences, about 9% observed once, and the top ten hold over 15%. These data originate in a study of T-cell reconstitution after alpha-beta-depleted transplantation in children. General observations from the study: The study reportedly traced alpha-beta T cells about two months after transplant to several hundred expanded graft clones. Elevated TCRbeta diversity at day 60 was traced, in some patients, to surviving recipient T cells and thymic progenitors. Hyperexpanded clones declined; after one year, newly produced T cells mostly supplied diversity.

V lost 1 base, J lost 6 bases, and 6 bases lay in between. There are 12 residues in the CDR3. CDR1 LGHDT and CDR2 YNNKEL come from the germline V gene (reference sequence). The input for sequencing was PBMCs, mostly from graft donor cells, taken 180 days after TCRalphabeta/CD19-depleted stem cell transplant. The chain recombines TRBV3-1 with TRBJ1-2; D remains unclear. The sequence derives from a female patient aged 2 to 10 who had a stem cell transplant for congenital amegakaryocytic thrombocytopenia, so the T cells may come from the graft donor. In DNA, the CDR3 is TGTGCCAGCAGCCAAGGTCCCGATGGCTACACCTTC. Its translation is CASSQGPDGYTF.